The rows below give T cell receptor beta chains drawn from one sample of a study of blood T cell repertoires in COVID-19. Repertoires were generated with immunoSEQ multiplex PCR, while TCRdb's copy carries only in-frame clones and drops some. The repertoire holds tens of thousands of clones, roughly 85% seen once, with more than 20% in the top ten. Sequencing was done on a sample of peripheral blood. The receptors here all came from a man between 60 and 75 years old with active or convalescent COVID-19. The CDR3 runs from the conserved cysteine through the conserved F or W. D genes are given only for firm matches. Clone size is given for some rows only: seen once, a few or many times, or a class if the clone is expanded.

J gene	D gene	V gene	clone size	CDR3 protein	CDR3 DNA
TRBJ2-3	-	TRBV28	-	CASSLFRGAGSTDTQYF	TGTGCCAGCAGTTTATTTCGGGGGGCGGGGAGCACAGATACGCAGTATTTT
TRBJ2-1	-	TRBV9	-	CASSVARARTGDYNEQFF	TGTGCCAGCAGCGTAGCCAGGGCCAGAACGGGGGACTACAATGAGCAGTTCTTC
TRBJ1-5	TRBD1	TRBV19	-	CASSIDRGYQPQHF	TGTGCCAGTAGTATAGACAGGGGGTATCAGCCCCAGCATTTT
TRBJ2-5	TRBD1	TRBV7-9	-	CASSERTGVETQYF	TGTGCCAGCAGCGAGAGGACAGGGGTAGAGACCCAGTACTTC
TRBJ2-2	-	TRBV5-1	medium-sized	CASSLGVEGGELFF	TGCGCCAGCAGCTTGGGAGTAGAGGGCGGGGAGCTGTTTTTT
TRBJ1-5	-	TRBV28	-	CASSLGGSNQPQHF	TGTGCCAGCAGTTTAGGGGGCTCGAATCAGCCCCAGCATTTT
TRBJ1-1	-	TRBV20-1	-	CSADLRAEAFF	TGCAGTGCCGACTTGAGGGCTGAAGCTTTCTTT
TRBJ2-5	TRBD2	TRBV5-4	-	CASSPGGGGAWETQYF	TGTGCCAGCAGCCCAGGTGGCGGGGGGGCCTGGGAGACCCAGTACTTC
TRBJ2-1	TRBD2	TRBV5-8	-	CASGRWGGNEQFF	TGTGCCAGTGGCCGTTGGGGGGGTAATGAGCAGTTCTTC
TRBJ2-3	TRBD1	TRBV7-9	-	CASSFGQGRSRSTDTQYF	TGTGCCAGCAGCTTCGGACAGGGCCGATCTCGGAGCACAGATACGCAGTATTTT
TRBJ1-2	TRBD1	TRBV18	-	CASSRGTATTYGYTF	TGTGCCAGCTCACGCGGGACAGCAACCACCTATGGCTACACCTTC
TRBJ1-2	-	TRBV15	-	CATSEIGPNYGYTF	TGTGCCACCAGCGAGATTGGGCCTAACTATGGCTACACCTTC
TRBJ2-7	-	TRBV5-1	-	CASSLVGGYEQYF	TGCGCCAGCAGCTTGGTCGGGGGCTACGAGCAGTACTTC
TRBJ2-3	TRBD2	TRBV10-3	once	CAISDGTSGGSDTQYF	TGTGCCATCAGCGATGGGACTAGCGGGGGTTCAGATACGCAGTATTTT
TRBJ2-1	-	TRBV6-5	-	CASNLAPGNEQFF	TGTGCCAGCAATCTAGCGCCCGGCAATGAGCAGTTCTTC
TRBJ2-7	TRBD1	TRBV27	-	CASSTSDRGYYEQYF	TGTGCCAGCAGTACCTCGGACAGGGGCTACTACGAGCAGTACTTC
TRBJ2-5	-	TRBV9	-	CASSVTGTQETQYF	TGTGCCAGCAGCGTCACAGGCACTCAAGAGACCCAGTACTTC
TRBJ1-4	-	TRBV10-1	-	CASSSGFWGEKLFF	TGCGCCAGCAGTTCAGGGTTTTGGGGCGAAAAACTGTTTTTT
TRBJ1-1	TRBD1	TRBV5-4	-	CASSSRTGNTEAFF	TGTGCCAGCAGCTCACGGACAGGGAACACTGAAGCTTTCTTT
TRBJ2-3	-	TRBV4-2	-	CASSQDQGQSLGGTQYF	TGTGCCAGCAGCCAAGATCAGGGACAGTCATTGGGGGGTACGCAGTATTTT